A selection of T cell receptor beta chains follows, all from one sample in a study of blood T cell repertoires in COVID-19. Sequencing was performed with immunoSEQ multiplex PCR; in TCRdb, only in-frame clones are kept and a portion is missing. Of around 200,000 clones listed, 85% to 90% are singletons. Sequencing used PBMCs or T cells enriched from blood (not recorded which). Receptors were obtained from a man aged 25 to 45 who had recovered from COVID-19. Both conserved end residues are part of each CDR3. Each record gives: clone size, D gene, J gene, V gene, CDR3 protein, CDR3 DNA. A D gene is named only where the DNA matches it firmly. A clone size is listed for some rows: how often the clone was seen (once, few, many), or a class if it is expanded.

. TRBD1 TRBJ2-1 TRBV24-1 CATSDPWTGGSGGMDEQFF TGTGCCACCAGTGACCCCTGGACAGGGGGTTCCGGGGGGATGGATGAGCAGTTCTTC
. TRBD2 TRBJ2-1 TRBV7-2 CASSRGGGNEQFF TGTGCCAGCAGCCGGGGGGGCGGGAATGAGCAGTTCTTC
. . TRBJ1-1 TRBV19 CASLKRGGPNTEAFF TGTGCCAGCCTTAAGCGGGGGGGTCCGAACACTGAAGCTTTCTTT
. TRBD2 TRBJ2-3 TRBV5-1 CASSFQGLAGGTDTQYF TGCGCCAGCAGCTTCCAAGGACTAGCGGGAGGGACAGATACGCAGTATTTT
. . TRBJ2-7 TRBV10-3 CAISEDGIREQYF TGTGCCATCAGTGAGGACGGGATCCGGGAGCAGTACTTC
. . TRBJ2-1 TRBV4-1 CASSQLFDNEQFF TGCGCCAGCAGCCAACTATTCGACAATGAGCAGTTCTTC
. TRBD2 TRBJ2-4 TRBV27 CASSLGHRREGIQYF TGTGCCAGCAGTTTAGGGCACAGGCGGGAGGGCATTCAGTACTTC
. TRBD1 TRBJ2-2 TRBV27 CASSLYPGTGNTGELFF TGTGCCAGCAGTCTTTACCCCGGGACAGGGAACACCGGGGAGCTGTTTTTT
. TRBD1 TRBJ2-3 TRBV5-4 CASSLGTGTTDTQYF TGTGCCAGCAGCTTGGGGACAGGTACCACAGATACGCAGTATTTT
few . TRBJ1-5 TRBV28 CASSGQYSNQPQHF TGTGCCAGCAGTGGACAGTATAGCAATCAGCCCCAGCATTTT
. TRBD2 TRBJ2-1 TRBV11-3 CASSLDGAGGHNEQFF TGTGCCAGCAGCTTAGATGGAGCGGGGGGTCACAATGAGCAGTTCTTC
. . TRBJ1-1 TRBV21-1 CASSKRGRMGNTEAFF TGTGCCAGCAGCAAAAGGGGCCGAATGGGGAACACTGAAGCTTTCTTT
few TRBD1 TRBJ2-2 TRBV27 CASTTGQVNTGELFF TGTGCCAGCACCACGGGACAGGTCAACACCGGGGAGCTGTTTTTT
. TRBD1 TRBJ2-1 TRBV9 CASSGAGGPSSYNEQFF TGTGCCAGCAGCGGAGCAGGGGGCCCCAGCTCCTACAATGAGCAGTTCTTC
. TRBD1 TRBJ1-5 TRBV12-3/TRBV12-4 CASSLTGQPQHF TGTGCCAGCAGTTTGACAGGGCAGCCCCAGCATTTT
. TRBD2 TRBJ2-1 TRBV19 CASHLSGGPAYNEQFF TGTGCCAGCCACCTTAGCGGGGGGCCCGCCTACAATGAGCAGTTCTTC
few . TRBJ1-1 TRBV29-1 CSVKNRAGNTEAFF TGCAGCGTAAAAAACAGGGCGGGGAACACTGAAGCTTTCTTT
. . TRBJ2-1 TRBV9 CASSVGGRDYNEQFF TGTGCCAGCAGCGTAGGGGGCAGGGACTACAATGAGCAGTTCTTC